Below are 9 T cell receptor beta chains sequenced from a single sample in a study of cytomegalovirus exposure and HLA in healthy donors. Sequencing used immunoSEQ multiplex PCR; TCRdb keeps in-frame clones, though not all of them. This sample yields 130,000 to 150,000 clones, of which approximately 92% are seen a single time; about 8.2% belongs to the top ten. Specimen: PBMCs. The receptors here all came from a woman aged 18-29 years in good health and CMV-seropositive.

The V and J genes are TRBV5-6 and TRBJ1-2; tentative D call: TRBD1 (5 bases). Trimming pared 3 bases from V and 5 bases from J, leaving 17 bases between. This CDR3 spans 15 amino acids. CDR1 SGHDT and CDR2 YYEEEE come from the germline V gene. The CDR3 protein is CASSSAGLFGYGYTF. The CDR3 nucleotides read TGTGCCAGCAGCTCCGCAGGGTTATTCGGGTATGGCTACACCTTC.

The V gene is TRBV10-3, the J gene TRBJ2-7; 7 bases map to TRBD1. Unmatched junction bases numbered 12, after V lost 4 bases and J lost 3 bases. The CDR3 runs 16 residues. Per the germline V gene, CDR1 is ENHRY and CDR2 is SYGVKD. CDR3 residues: CAISVDWVTGVYEQYF. The CDR3 nucleotides are TGTGCCATCAGTGTAGACTGGGTCACAGGGGTCTACGAGCAGTACTTC.

The CDR3, as DNA: TGTGCCAGCAGTGATCTGAGGGTAAAGGATGGCTACACCTTC. It yields the protein CASSDLRVKDGYTF. This chain joins TRBV2 and TRBJ1-2; unclear D gene. There are 14 residues in the CDR3. Germline V gene lookup returns CDR1 SNHLY and CDR2 FYNNEI. V was cut by 3 bases and J by 6 bases, with 14 bases left in between.

This chain links TRBV6-4 with TRBJ1-1; unclear D gene. Germline CDR1 is MRHNA and CDR2 is SNTAGT. The V end was cut by 5 bases, the J end by 2 bases, with 9 bases between. The CDR3 totals 13 residues. CDR3 in DNA: TGTGCCAGCAGTCTGGAGGAAAACACTGAAGCTTTCTTT. Encoded protein: CASSLEENTEAFF.

V is TRBV29-1 and J is TRBJ1-5; no definite D call. V dropped 1 base and J dropped 3 bases, with 7 bases sitting between them. Germline lookup yields CDR1 SQVTM and CDR2 ANQGSEA. The CDR3 length is 13 residues. Written as DNA, the CDR3 is TGCAGCGTTGAAGTGGAGATCAATCAGCCCCAGCATTTT. Translated: CSVEVEINQPQHF.

This clone was observed a single time. Other DNA sequences in this sample translate to the same CDR3. The chain uses TRBV5-1 and TRBJ1-1, with D possibly matching TRBD1 (6 bases). Germline V gene sequence: CDR1 SGHRS, CDR2 YFSETQ. The V and J ends lost 3 bases and 1 base respectively, with 10 bases between them. The CDR3 has 14 amino acids. The CDR3 nucleotides read TGCGCCAGCAGCTCCGGACAGCCGAACACTGAAGCTTTCTTT. This encodes CASSSGQPNTEAFF.

The chain is built from TRBV9 and TRBJ1-4; 8 bases map to TRBD1. CDR1 and CDR2 (germline): SGDLS, YYNGEE. V shed 0 bases and J 5 bases; nucleotides not matched to a gene: 6. The CDR3 runs 16 residues. The CDR3 DNA follows: TGTGCCAGCAGCGTAGCTCCAGGGGGCGCGAATGAAAAACTGTTTTTT. It is translated as CASSVAPGGANEKLFF.

The CDR3 spells CASSQEEPVYLAVTKNIQYF. In nucleotides, the CDR3 is TGCGCCAGCAGCCAAGAAGAACCCGTGTATCTAGCGGTGACTAAAAACATTCAGTACTTC. The chain has TRBV4-1 and TRBJ2-4; TRBD2 matches at 7 bases. Germline trimming cut 0 bases from V and 4 bases from J; bases unmatched to any gene: 18. The germline V gene encodes CDR1 MGHRA and CDR2 YSYEKL. The CDR3 is 20 amino acids.

J is TRBJ2-2 and V is TRBV5-1; 8 positions match TRBD2. The CDR3 consists of 14 residues. Germline CDR1 reads SGHRS; CDR2 reads YFSETQ. The V gene end was trimmed by 4 bases and the J gene end by 4 bases; junction bases not matched to a gene: 3. The DNA for the CDR3 is TGCGCCAGCAGCCGGGAGGGCGGCACCGGGGAGCTGTTTTTT. As protein: CASSREGGTGELFF.